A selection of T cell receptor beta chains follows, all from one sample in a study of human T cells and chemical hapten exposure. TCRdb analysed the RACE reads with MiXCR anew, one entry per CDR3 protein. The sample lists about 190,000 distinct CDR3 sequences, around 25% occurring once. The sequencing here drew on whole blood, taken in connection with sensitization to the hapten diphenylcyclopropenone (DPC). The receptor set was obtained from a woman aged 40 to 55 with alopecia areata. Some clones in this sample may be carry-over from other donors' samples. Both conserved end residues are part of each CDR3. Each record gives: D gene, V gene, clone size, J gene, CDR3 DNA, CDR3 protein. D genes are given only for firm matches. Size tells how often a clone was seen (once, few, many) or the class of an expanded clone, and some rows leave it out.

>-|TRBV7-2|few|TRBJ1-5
TGTGCCAGCAGCGTAGACAGTAGCAATCAGCCCCAGCATTTT
CASSVDSSNQPQHF
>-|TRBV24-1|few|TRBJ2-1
TGTGCCACCAGTGATTCACCCCAGAATGAGCAGTTCTTC
CATSDSPQNEQFF
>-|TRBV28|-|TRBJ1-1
TGTGCCAGCGCGAACTCTGTCACTGAAGCTTTCTTT
CASANSVTEAFF
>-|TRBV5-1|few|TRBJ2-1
TGCGCCAGCAGCTTGAGACGGGTGTTCTTC
CASSLRRVFF
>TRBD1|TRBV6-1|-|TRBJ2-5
TGTGCCAGCAGTCCAATTGACAGGGTCAGGGGGACCCAGTACTTC
CASSPIDRVRGTQYF
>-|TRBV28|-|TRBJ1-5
TGTGCCAGTGTAGTGGGTGGGGCTCAGCCCCAGCATTTT
CASVVGGAQPQHF
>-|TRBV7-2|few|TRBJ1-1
TGTGCCAGCAGCTTAGCAGGCGGGACGAACACTGAAGCTTTCTTT
CASSLAGGTNTEAFF
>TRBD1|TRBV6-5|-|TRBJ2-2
TGTGCCAGCAGTCACAAGGGACAGGGCAAGACCGGGGAGCTGTTTTTT
CASSHKGQGKTGELFF
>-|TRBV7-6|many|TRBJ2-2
TGTGCCAGCAGCTTAGCACAGGGATCGAACACCGGGGAGCTGTTTTTT
CASSLAQGSNTGELFF
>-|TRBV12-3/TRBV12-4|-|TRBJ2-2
TGTGCCAGCAGTTTAAGCGATCCCGGGGAGCTGTTTTTT
CASSLSDPGELFF
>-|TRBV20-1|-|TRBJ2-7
TGCAGTGCTAGAGCGGGGGCGCCTGCCTACGAGCAGTACTTC
CSARAGAPAYEQYF
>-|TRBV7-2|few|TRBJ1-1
TGTGCCAGCGGGATTCAGGGAATCACTGAAGCTTTCTTT
CASGIQGITEAFF
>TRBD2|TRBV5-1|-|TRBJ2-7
TGCGCCAGCAGCTTGACAGCGGGAGTAAACGAGCAGTACTTC
CASSLTAGVNEQYF
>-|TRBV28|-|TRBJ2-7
TGTGCCAGCAGTTTTTCACGACTGGGAACCTACGAGCAGTACTTC
CASSFSRLGTYEQYF
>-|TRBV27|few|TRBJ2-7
TGTGCCAGCAGTCCGGATCTCCCGGGACAACCCTACGAGCAGTACTTC
CASSPDLPGQPYEQYF
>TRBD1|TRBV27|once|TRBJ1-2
TGTGCCAGCAGTTTAAGTTGGGGGCAAACCGGGACAGGGGACTATGGCTACACCTTC
CASSLSWGQTGTGDYGYTF
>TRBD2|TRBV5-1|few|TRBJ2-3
TGCGCCAGCAGCTCGGGAGGGCCGGAGGATACGCAGTATTTT
CASSSGGPEDTQYF
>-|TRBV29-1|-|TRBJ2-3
TGCAGCGGCTCGGAGGGGGGTTCAGATACGCAGTATTTT
CSGSEGGSDTQYF
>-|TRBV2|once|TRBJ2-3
TGTGCCAGCACCTCCCTCCCCACAGATACGCAGTATTTT
CASTSLPTDTQYF
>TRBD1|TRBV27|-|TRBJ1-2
TGTGCCAGCAGTTTATCGTCCAGGGGGCTCTATGGCTACACCTTC
CASSLSSRGLYGYTF
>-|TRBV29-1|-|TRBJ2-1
TGCAGCGTTGTTGCCCTTACTATCGACAATGAGCAGTTCTTC
CSVVALTIDNEQFF
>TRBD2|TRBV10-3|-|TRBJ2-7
TGTGCCATCAGTGAGTCGAACAGACTAGCGGGAGGGAAACAGTACTTC
CAISESNRLAGGKQYF
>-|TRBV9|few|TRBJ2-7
TGTGCCAGCAGCCCTGGGCGAGGAGACGGCGTGCAGTACTTC
CASSPGRGDGVQYF